Sequencing of this T cell receptor beta chain was carried out in a study of OX40 agonist ivuxolimab in advanced cancers. Study-wide background: Each patient was given ivuxolimab into a vein every 2 weeks, at 0.01 to 10 mg/kg.

Anyone with autoimmune disease history or systemic immunosuppression was excluded. This table comes from immunoSEQ multiplex PCR, and its TCRdb copy is limited to in-frame clones, with some not included. The profile covers about 37,000 clones, with around nine tenths appearing a single time and roughly 0.53% taken by the ten largest. The V end lost 0 bases, the J end lost 8 bases, and 10 bases lay between the germline ends. The V gene's germline CDR1 is KGHSH and CDR2 LQKENI. This CDR3 spans 13 amino acids. The clonotype was recovered from an adult with an advanced solid tumor such as melanoma, head and neck, liver or kidney cancer. The sequencing here drew on CD4+ or CD8+ T cells sorted from blood, taken in a trial of the OX40 agonist ivuxolimab. The rearrangement links TRBV18 to TRBJ1-1; D remains ambiguous. The CDR3 protein is CASSPPRRGEAFF. The CDR3 DNA reads as TGTGCCAGCTCACCACCCAGGAGAGGGGAAGCTTTCTTT. Full variable domain (outside the CDR3, taken from reference TRBV18 and TRBJ1-1): NAGVMQNPRHLVRRRGQEARLRCSPMKGHSHVYWYRQLPEEGLKFMVYLQKENIIDESGMPKERFSAEFPKEGPSILRIQQVVRGDSAAYFCASSPPRRGEAFFGQGTRLTVV.